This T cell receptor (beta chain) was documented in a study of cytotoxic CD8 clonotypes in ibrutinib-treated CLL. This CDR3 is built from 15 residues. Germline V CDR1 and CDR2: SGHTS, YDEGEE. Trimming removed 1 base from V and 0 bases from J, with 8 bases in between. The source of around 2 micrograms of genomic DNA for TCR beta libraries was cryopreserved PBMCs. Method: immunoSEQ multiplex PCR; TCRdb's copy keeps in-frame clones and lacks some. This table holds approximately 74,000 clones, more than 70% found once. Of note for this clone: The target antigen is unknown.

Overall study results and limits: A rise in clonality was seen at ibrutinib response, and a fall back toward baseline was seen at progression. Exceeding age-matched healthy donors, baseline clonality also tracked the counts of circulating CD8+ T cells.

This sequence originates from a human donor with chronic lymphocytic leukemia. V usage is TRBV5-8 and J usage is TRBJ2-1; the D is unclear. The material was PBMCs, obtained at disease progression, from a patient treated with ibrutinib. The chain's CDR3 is CASSLRFSSYNEQFF. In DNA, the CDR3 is TGTGCCAGCAGCTTGCGCTTTAGCTCCTACAATGAGCAGTTCTTC.